This T cell receptor beta chain originates from a study of blood T cell repertoires in COVID-19. Study background: Some COVID-19 samples were acute and others convalescent; all came from the United States, Italy and Spain. PBMCs, B-cell-depleted T cells, or T cells were the source of the cDNA or gDNA that made up the material.

The CDR3 consists of 14 residues. The germline V and J ends were trimmed by 1 base and 5 bases, with 11 bases remaining between them. The germline V gene encodes CDR1 LGHDT and CDR2 YNNKEL (reference sequence). Method: immunoSEQ multiplex PCR; TCRdb's copy keeps in-frame clones and lacks some. The sample holds about 480,000 clones; around 88% are singletons and the top ten take about 4.5%. The sequenced material came from peripheral blood. This receptor was obtained from a woman aged 30 to 39 with acute or convalescent COVID-19. The J gene is TRBJ2-5, the V gene TRBV3-1 (or the pseudogene TRBV3-2); no firm D call. CDR3 DNA sequence: TGTGCCAGCAGCCAAGCTTTGAGAGATGAGACCCAGTACTTC. This sequence encodes CASSQALRDETQYF.